One sample yielded the 10 T cell receptor beta chains listed below, sequenced in a study of untreated major depressive disorder. The study, taken as a whole, reports: CD4+ T cells from depressed patients used TRBV05-01 (Vbeta 5.1) more often than controls.

TCRdb's table, derived via immunoSEQ multiplex PCR, lists solely in-frame clones and lacks some. The sample contains 20,000 or so clones, 92% of which appear only once. Antigen specificity for these receptors is unknown. Material: CD4+ T cells from PBMCs. The receptors were gathered from a woman aged 40 to 49 with major depressive disorder.

The CDR3 loop reads CAWSGDPLKLFF. CDR3 nucleotide sequence: TGTGCCTGGAGTGGCGATCCCCTCAAACTGTTTTTT. The chain recombines TRBV30 with TRBJ1-4, with unresolved D. Germline CDR1 GTSNPN, CDR2 SVGIG (reference sequence). Trimming left V 1 base short and J 11 bases short, with 11 bases between. There are 12 residues in the CDR3.

This chain links TRBV6-5 with TRBJ2-6; D gene unclear. The CDR3 runs to 15 residues. V lost 4 bases, J lost 0 bases, and 7 bases lay in between. Germline V lookup: CDR1 MNHEY, CDR2 SVGAGI. The CDR3 DNA sequence: TGTGCCAGCAGTTGGAGCAACTCTGGGGCCAACGTCCTGACTTTC. Protein sequence: CASSWSNSGANVLTF.

The V and J genes are TRBV5-1 and TRBJ1-1; no clear D. Trimming removed 0 bases from V and 4 bases from J, with 7 bases in between. The CDR3 loop spans 13 amino acids. The germline V gene encodes CDR1 SGHRS and CDR2 YFSETQ. CDR3 amino acids: CASSLDGITEAFF. As DNA, the CDR3 is TGCGCCAGCAGCTTGGACGGGATCACTGAAGCTTTCTTT. The full variable domain, in which reference TRBV5-1 and TRBJ1-1 provide the parts outside the CDR3, is KAGVTQTPRYLIKTRGQQVTLSCSPISGHRSVSWYQQTPGQGLQFLFEYFSETQRNKGNFPGRFSGRQFSNSRSEMNVSTLELGDSALYLCASSLDGITEAFFGQGTRLTVV.

The chain is built from TRBV29-1 and TRBJ2-3; 9 bases align to TRBD2. Germline V gene sequence: CDR1 SQVTM, CDR2 ANQGSEA. The CDR3 runs to 12 residues. V lost 5 bases to trimming and J lost 11 bases; unmatched junction nucleotides: 8. The CDR3 DNA reads TGCAGCGTTTCAATTAGCGGGGGACTGCAGTATTTT. As protein: CSVSISGGLQYF.

This clone was seen a single time. In DNA form, the CDR3 reads TGTGCCTGGAGTAGGGGACTAGGGTACGAGCAGTACTTC. Protein product: CAWSRGLGYEQYF. The chain combines TRBV30 with TRBJ2-7; 8 bases line up with TRBD2. With 2 bases clipped from V and 4 bases from J, the junction kept 4 bases outside the gene matches. CDR3 length: 13 residues. Germline V gives CDR1 GTSNPN, CDR2 SVGIG (reference sequence).

The V and J genes are TRBV7-8 and TRBJ1-1; 8 positions agree with TRBD1. Germline V gene sequence: CDR1 SGHVS, CDR2 FQNEAQ. The CDR3 runs to 15 residues. Trimming at V came to 3 bases and at J to 4 bases, leaving 7 bases not matched to a gene. This CDR3 is CASSLQGAHRTEAFF. The DNA for the CDR3 is TGTGCCAGCAGCTTGCAGGGGGCGCATCGCACTGAAGCTTTCTTT.

The chain uses TRBV6-5 and TRBJ1-1; the D is unclear. This CDR3 contains 16 residues. The V end was cut by 0 bases, the J end by 4 bases, with 15 bases between. Germline loops: CDR1 MNHEY, CDR2 SVGAGI. CDR3 protein: CASSYSLSTLSTEAFF. CDR3 coding DNA: TGTGCCAGCAGTTACTCTTTAAGTACCCTTAGCACTGAAGCTTTCTTT.

V gene TRBV30 combines with J gene TRBJ2-3; 10 bases are a match to TRBD2. J gave up 0 bases and V 2 bases, and 5 bases lay outside the gene matches. This CDR3 is 16 amino acids long. Germline-derived CDR1 and CDR2 are GTSNPN and SVGIG (reference sequence). Here the CDR3 DNA reads TGTGCCTGGAGTATTGGAGCGGGGGGGAGCACAGATACGCAGTATTTT. It translates to CAWSIGAGGSTDTQYF.

This chain connects TRBV5-1 to TRBJ2-3; D unresolved. In germline, CDR1 is SGHRS, CDR2 YFSETQ. The ends were cut back, 0 bases at V and 2 bases at J, with 10 bases in the middle. The CDR3 consists of 15 residues. The CDR3 region has the DNA TGCGCCAGCAGCTTGGGCCTCACCCCCACAGATACGCAGTATTTT. Its protein is CASSLGLTPTDTQYF.

The chain combines TRBV2 with TRBJ1-2; the D gene is possibly TRBD1 (6 bases). V was trimmed by 6 bases and J by 3 bases, leaving 14 bases between them. Germline values: CDR1 SNHLY, CDR2 FYNNEI. The CDR3 loop spans 14 amino acids. The CDR3 here is CASRGDTQYYGYTF. CDR3 DNA sequence: TGTGCCAGCAGGGGGGACACCCAATACTATGGCTACACCTTC.